These T cell receptor beta chains were read from a single sample in a study of T-cell memory formation after mild COVID-19. TCRdb analysed the 5' RACE reads with MiXCR anew, one entry per CDR3 protein. The sample lists about 39,000 distinct CDR3 sequences, 6.1% seen once, with roughly 0.8% in the top ten. Specimen: PBMCs or a T cell subset sorted from them (not recorded which). The source is an adult who had mild COVID-19 (a few samples of this study predate the infection). Cell type and time point are not known. Both conserved end residues are part of each CDR3. Each record gives: D gene, J gene, V gene, clone size, CDR3 protein, CDR3 DNA. D genes are given only for firm matches. The size entry is marked missing in some rows and otherwise reads once, few, many or a size class.

D: NA; J: TRBJ2-7; V: TRBV19; size: many; CDR3: CASSIVEGREQYF; DNA: TGTGCCAGTAGTATAGTTGAGGGGAGAGAGCAGTACTTC
D: NA; J: TRBJ2-3; V: TRBV6-6; size: NA; CDR3: CASSYLGIDTQYF; DNA: TGTGCCAGCAGTTACCTGGGAATAGATACGCAGTATTTT
D: TRBD1; J: TRBJ2-3; V: TRBV5-4; size: NA; CDR3: CASSFGGQGPDTQYF; DNA: TGTGCCAGCAGCTTTGGTGGACAGGGGCCAGATACGCAGTATTTT
D: NA; J: TRBJ2-1; V: TRBV2; size: NA; CDR3: CASGENSGPYNEQFF; DNA: TGTGCCAGCGGAGAAAATAGCGGCCCCTACAATGAGCAGTTCTTC
D: TRBD1; J: TRBJ1-1; V: TRBV18; size: NA; CDR3: CASSPTGLAEAFF; DNA: TGTGCCAGCTCACCGACAGGGCTCGCTGAAGCTTTCTTT
D: NA; J: TRBJ1-1; V: TRBV7-6; size: many; CDR3: CASSPSQGRSTEAFF; DNA: TGTGCCAGCAGCCCAAGTCAGGGACGGAGCACTGAAGCTTTCTTT
D: NA; J: TRBJ1-4; V: TRBV24-1; size: NA; CDR3: CATSDGGKGPGEKLFF; DNA: TGTGCCACCAGTGATGGGGGCAAGGGCCCGGGAGAAAAACTGTTTTTT
D: NA; J: TRBJ2-1; V: TRBV7-7; size: few; CDR3: CASSFTDSAYNEQFF; DNA: TGTGCTAGCAGCTTCACGGACAGTGCCTACAATGAGCAGTTCTTC
D: TRBD2; J: TRBJ2-7; V: TRBV5-1; size: NA; CDR3: CASSLAPRGGYEQYF; DNA: TGCGCCAGCAGCTTGGCCCCTCGCGGGGGGTACGAGCAGTACTTC
D: NA; J: TRBJ2-5; V: TRBV20-1; size: few; CDR3: CSARGDRQGEGTQYF; DNA: TGCAGTGCTAGGGGAGACCGGCAGGGGGAGGGGACCCAGTACTTC
D: TRBD1; J: TRBJ2-1; V: TRBV11-1; size: few; CDR3: CASNRDRSHSNEQFF; DNA: TGTGCCAGCAATCGGGACAGGTCACATTCCAATGAGCAGTTCTTC
D: NA; J: TRBJ1-2; V: TRBV3-1; size: few; CDR3: CASSHLDRNYGYTF; DNA: TGTGCCAGCAGCCATCTCGACAGGAACTATGGCTACACCTTC
D: TRBD1; J: TRBJ2-7; V: TRBV6-6; size: few; CDR3: CAIGQGFYEQYF; DNA: TGTGCCATCGGACAGGGTTTCTACGAGCAGTACTTC
D: NA; J: TRBJ1-5; V: TRBV6-5; size: few; CDR3: CASSLRGRPNQPQHF; DNA: TGTGCCAGCAGTCTCCGGGGCCGACCCAATCAGCCCCAGCATTTT
D: NA; J: TRBJ1-5; V: TRBV3-1; size: many; CDR3: CASSQVPGRGQPQHF; DNA: TGTGCCAGCAGCCAAGTTCCGGGCAGGGGTCAGCCCCAGCATTTT
D: NA; J: TRBJ1-1; V: TRBV3-1; size: NA; CDR3: CASSARDKNTEAFF; DNA: TGTGCCAGCAGCGCCCGGGACAAGAACACTGAAGCTTTCTTT
D: NA; J: TRBJ2-1; V: TRBV20-1; size: many; CDR3: CSASGGTSYNEQFF; DNA: TGCAGTGCTAGTGGGGGGACCTCCTACAATGAGCAGTTCTTC
D: NA; J: TRBJ2-7; V: TRBV12-3/TRBV12-4; size: many; CDR3: CASSLSGRVSSYEQYF; DNA: TGTGCCAGCAGTTTAAGCGGGCGGGTGAGCTCCTACGAGCAGTACTTC
D: TRBD1; J: TRBJ1-4; V: TRBV7-9; size: few; CDR3: CASSLRQGKLFF; DNA: TGTGCCAGCAGCTTGCGACAGGGGAAACTGTTTTTT
D: NA; J: TRBJ1-1; V: TRBV6-5; size: many; CDR3: CASSYSRTRTEAFF; DNA: TGTGCCAGCAGTTACTCACGCACGAGGACTGAAGCTTTCTTT
D: NA; J: TRBJ1-1; V: TRBV12-3/TRBV12-4; size: NA; CDR3: CASSRQGPRGNTEAFF; DNA: TGTGCCAGCAGCCGCCAAGGTCCTAGGGGGAACACTGAAGCTTTCTTT
D: TRBD2; J: TRBJ2-1; V: TRBV24-1; size: NA; CDR3: CATSDISGRYNEQFF; DNA: TGTGCCACCAGTGATATAAGCGGGAGATACAATGAGCAGTTCTTC
D: NA; J: TRBJ1-5; V: TRBV11-2; size: few; CDR3: CASSLDRLGGQPQHF; DNA: TGTGCCAGCAGCTTAGATCGATTAGGGGGGCAGCCCCAGCATTTT
D: NA; J: TRBJ2-1; V: TRBV3-1; size: NA; CDR3: CASTGPGRLKFF; DNA: TGTGCCAGCACCGGGCCGGGACGATTGAAGTTCTTC
D: NA; J: TRBJ2-3; V: TRBV5-1; size: NA; CDR3: CASSAGPGADTQYF; DNA: TGCGCCAGCAGCGCCGGGCCCGGGGCAGATACGCAGTATTTT
D: TRBD2; J: TRBJ2-2; V: TRBV19; size: NA; CDR3: CASIVGGRGSTGELFF; DNA: TGTGCCAGTATCGTAGGCGGGAGGGGTTCAACCGGGGAGCTGTTTTTT